This TCR beta chain appears in the sequencing data of a study of identical twins. Study results and caveats: Possibly, invariant MAIT and iNKT cells partly confounded zero-insertion analyses. The models gave estimates that fell short of the out-of-frame TCR alpha sharing seen in monozygotic twins. Instead of following the same donors, the conclusions were based on cross-sectional statistical analysis.

Deletions cut 1 base from V and 3 bases from J, with 10 bases between. This CDR3 has 15 residues. Worth noting for this clonotype: Its antigen is unknown.

A universal primer site arose from template switching, and cDNA bore unique molecular identifiers. Each CDR3 protein gets one entry after TCRdb re-called the 5' RACE reads with MiXCR. The sample lists about 810,000 distinct CDR3 sequences, 9% to 15% occurring once. This sample also appeared in a second study, on yellow fever vaccine responses in identical twins.

V usage is TRBV12-3 or TRBV12-4 and J usage is TRBJ1-5; D gene unclear. The receptor was derived from a woman aged 18-29 years in good health. The source material was PBMCs. The CDR3 sequence: CASSLGWQFNQPQHF. The CDR3 region has the DNA TGTGCCAGCAGTTTAGGGTGGCAGTTCAATCAGCCCCAGCATTTT.